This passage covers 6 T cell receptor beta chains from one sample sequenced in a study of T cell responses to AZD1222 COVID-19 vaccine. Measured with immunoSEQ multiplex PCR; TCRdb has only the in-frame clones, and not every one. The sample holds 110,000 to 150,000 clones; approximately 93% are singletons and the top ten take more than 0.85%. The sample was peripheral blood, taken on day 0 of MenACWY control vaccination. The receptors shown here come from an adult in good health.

The CDR3 coding sequence is TGCAGCGTTGTGGCGGGGCCAGATACGCAGTATTTT. This gives the protein CSVVAGPDTQYF. The chain employs TRBV29-1 and TRBJ2-3; weak D call: TRBD2 (6 bases). Trimming took 4 bases from V and 4 from J, leaving 9 bases between them. CDR1 SQVTM and CDR2 ANQGSEA come from the germline V gene. The CDR3 totals 12 residues.

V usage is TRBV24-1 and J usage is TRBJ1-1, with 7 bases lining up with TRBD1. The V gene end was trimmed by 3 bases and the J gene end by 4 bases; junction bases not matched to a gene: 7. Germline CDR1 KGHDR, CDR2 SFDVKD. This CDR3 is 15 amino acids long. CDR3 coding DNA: TGTGCCACCAGTGATCCATCAGGGGGGGCCACTGAAGCTTTCTTT. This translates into CATSDPSGGATEAFF.

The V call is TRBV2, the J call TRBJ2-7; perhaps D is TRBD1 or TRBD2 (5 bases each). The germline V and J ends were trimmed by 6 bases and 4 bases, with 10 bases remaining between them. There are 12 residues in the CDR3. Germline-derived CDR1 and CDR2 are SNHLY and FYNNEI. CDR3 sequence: CASRGEGYEQYF. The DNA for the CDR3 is TGTGCCAGCAGGGGTGAGGGGTACGAGCAGTACTTC.

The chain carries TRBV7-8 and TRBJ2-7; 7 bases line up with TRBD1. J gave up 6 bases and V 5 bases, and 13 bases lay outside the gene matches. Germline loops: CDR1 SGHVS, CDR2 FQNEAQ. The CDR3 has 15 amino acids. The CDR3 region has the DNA TGTGCCAGCAGCAAGATGGGACAGCAATTTGGCGAGCAGTACTTC. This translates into CASSKMGQQFGEQYF. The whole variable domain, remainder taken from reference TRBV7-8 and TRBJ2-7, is GAGVSQSPRYKVAKRGQDVALRCDPISGHVSLFWYQQALGQGPEFLTYFQNEAQLDKSGLPSDRFFAERPEGSVSTLKIQRTQQEDSAVYLCASSKMGQQFGEQYFGPGTRLTVT.

Here the CDR3 DNA reads TGTGCCAGCAGCCACGAGCCAGGGCGGACCGGGGAGCTGTTTTTT. Its translation is CASSHEPGRTGELFF. The chain combines TRBV14 with TRBJ2-2, with D maybe TRBD1 (5 bases). CDR1 and CDR2 (germline): SGHDN, FVKESK. V was clipped by 3 bases and J by 5 bases, with 13 bases between them. The CDR3 length is 15 residues. The full variable domain, its missing parts supplied by reference TRBV14 and TRBJ2-2, is EAGVTQFPSHSVIEKGQTVTLRCDPISGHDNLYWYRRVMGKEIKFLLHFVKESKQDESGMPNNRFLAERTGGTYSTLKVQPAELEDSGVYFCASSHEPGRTGELFFGEGSRLTVL.

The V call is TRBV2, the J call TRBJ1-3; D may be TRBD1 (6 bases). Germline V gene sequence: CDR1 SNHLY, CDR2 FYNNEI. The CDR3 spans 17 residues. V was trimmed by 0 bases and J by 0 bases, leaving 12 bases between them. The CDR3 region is CASSEATDRSSGNTIYF. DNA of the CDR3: TGTGCCAGCAGTGAAGCGACCGACAGGAGCTCTGGAAACACCATATATTTT.